The sequence of this T cell receptor beta chain was determined in a study of cytomegalovirus exposure and HLA in healthy donors. Study summary: Earlier, fewer than 140 million unique TCR beta sequences were recovered from about 179 million T cells by an analysis. Study outcomes and limitations: Across all donors, roughly uniform sequencing depth was an assumption of the presence/absence analyses. A few V segments could not be told apart, such as TRBV6-2 and TRBV6-3, and were left out. When analyzed later, a missense DCLRE1C variant was found to be linked to TCR beta V- and J-gene trimming.

The PCR contained 60 Vbeta and 13 Jbeta primers. Sequencing used immunoSEQ multiplex PCR; TCRdb keeps in-frame clones, though not all of them. The table has about 150,000 clones, approximately 80% seen once; the top ten hold about an eighth. Germline V gives CDR1 SGDLS, CDR2 YYNGEE. The CDR3 extends over 13 amino acids. Deletions cut 3 bases from V and 1 base from J, with 7 bases between. On this clone: Its target is not known.

The rearrangement joins TRBV9 to TRBJ2-5; tentative D call: TRBD1 (6 bases). This receptor was obtained from a woman aged 40 to 50 in good health and CMV-seronegative. The sequenced sample consisted of PBMCs. The CDR3 spells CASSADSQETQYF. The CDR3 nucleotides read TGTGCCAGCAGCGCGGACAGCCAAGAGACCCAGTACTTC. Supplemented by reference TRBV9 and TRBJ2-5, the full variable domain reads DSGVTQTPKHLITATGQRVTLRCSPRSGDLSVYWYQQSLDQGLQFLIQYYNGEERAKGNILERFSAQQFPDLHSELNLSSLELGDSALYFCASSADSQETQYFGPGTRLLVL.